These T cell receptor beta chains were read from a single sample in a study of regulatory T cells in long-lasting Graves disease. A single record per CDR3 protein comes from TCRdb applying MiXCR to the multiplex PCR reads. Here the sample spans around 450,000 distinct CDR3 sequences, about 22% being singletons. The specimen comprised peripheral blood mononuclear cells (PBMCs), sampled when the disease was refractory, from a patient treated with antithyroid drugs. These receptor sequences come from a female donor with Graves disease. The CDR3 runs from the conserved cysteine through the conserved F or W. D genes are given only for firm matches. Rows give clone size only sometimes, using once, few, many, or a class for an expanded clone.

abundance	v_gene	d_gene	j_gene	CDR3aa	CDR3nt
few	TRBV15	NA	TRBJ1-6	CATSRTLGGAGSPLHF	TGTGCCACCAGCAGGACCTTGGGGGGGGCAGGATCACCCCTCCACTTT
NA	TRBV3-1	NA	TRBJ2-2	CASSQTSRATGELFF	TGTGCCAGCAGCCAAACATCTAGGGCGACCGGGGAGCTGTTTTTT
many	TRBV2	TRBD2	TRBJ2-2	CASSTLGLAGDTGELFF	TGTGCCAGCAGTACCCTTGGACTAGCGGGGGACACCGGGGAGCTGTTTTTT
few	TRBV13	TRBD1	TRBJ1-3	CASSSAGTDSGNTIYF	TGTGCCAGCAGCTCCGCCGGGACAGACTCTGGAAACACCATATATTTT
NA	TRBV10-2	NA	TRBJ2-7	CATSYEQYF	TGCGCCACCAGTTACGAGCAGTACTTC
few	TRBV6-1	NA	TRBJ1-5	CASSPVGVSNQPQHF	TGTGCCAGCAGCCCCGTCGGGGTTAGCAATCAGCCCCAGCATTTT
NA	TRBV14	NA	TRBJ1-2	CASSQGGARALYGYTF	TGTGCCAGCAGCCAAGGCGGAGCCAGGGCTCTCTATGGCTACACCTTC
few	TRBV19	NA	TRBJ1-1	CASSITLIRTEAFF	TGTGCCAGTAGTATTACACTAATCCGGACTGAAGCTTTCTTT
many	TRBV12-3/TRBV12-4	TRBD1	TRBJ1-5	CASSGSPGGQPQHF	TGTGCCAGCAGTGGGTCTCCAGGGGGTCAGCCCCAGCATTTT
many	TRBV2	NA	TRBJ1-2	CASSATRTYSLYGYTF	TGTGCCAGCAGTGCAACCCGGACTTACTCCCTCTATGGCTACACCTTC